A selection of T cell receptor beta chains follows, all from one sample in a study of blood T cells in healthy people across ages. TCRdb used MiXCR to reprocess the 5' RACE reads, holding one entry per CDR3 protein. This sample yields about 1,800,000 distinct CDR3 sequences, of which about 28% are seen a single time; 7.7% belongs to the top ten. Specimen: blood. The receptors come from a woman aged 30 to 39 in good health. The conserved cysteine and the conserved F or W are not part of the CDR3 here. Only some rows state a clone size, as once, few, many or a class for expanded clones.

V	size	length	CDR3
TRBV6-6	-	12	ASSGPGGNQPQH
TRBV7-2	-	16	ASSWTPGTGSSNQPQH
TRBV5-4	few	14	ASSPTGGGARNEQY
TRBV20-1	few	13	SARDGGALEQPQH
TRBV7-9	-	12	ASSLHGDADTQY
TRBV20-1	few	10	STTWGIYGYT
TRBV29-1	-	14	SALSSDRVGPGELF
TRBV5-1	-	13	ASSPLGRSNTEAF
TRBV6-5	-	13	ANSPSGTVNTEAF
TRBV29-1	-	12	SVWGPQSTDTQY
TRBV6-5	-	13	ASSYMSSAPGEQY
TRBV10-3	many	15	AIKGDGGGTTSYEQY
TRBV27	-	12	ASTTRASRGEQF
TRBV10-3	many	10	AILSGEYEQY
TRBV7-3	few	9	ASSPPKALF
TRBV6-1	few	13	ATGSGTVGTNEQF
TRBV20-1	-	12	SATGLAGRHEQY
TRBV6-6	many	9	ASSRETEQY
TRBV20-1	-	12	SARDREGKETQY
TRBV6-2/TRBV6-3	-	14	ASSRASPRTKNIQY
TRBV29-1	-	10	SVGRPSEKLF
TRBV4-1	few	10	ASSQDMNIQY
TRBV10-3	-	14	AIGGGARSVTYEQY
TRBV6-1	few	19	ASSPRPGGLAGVGGANVLT
TRBV9	many	13	ASTRDSSYNYGYT
TRBV6-4	few	15	ASSDSGTGGKESPLH
TRBV29-1	-	13	SVEEGGYGTDTQY
TRBV28	few	14	ASSLPGGGTLGEQY
TRBV27	-	13	ASSSLTGGHYEQY
TRBV20-1	few	11	SGRGVGTDTQY
TRBV20-1	few	14	SASAAGQGGVDTQY
TRBV6-1	-	11	ASSEVNRGEQY
TRBV29-1	-	11	SVENPTNEKLF
TRBV5-4	-	12	ASSFVGSENEQF
TRBV4-1	many	12	ASSRRTGDYEQY
TRBV20-1	-	9	SATPRETQY
TRBV27	-	13	ASSYTSGRSHEQY
TRBV28	-	15	ASSLLGTSGGREAQY
TRBV18	few	12	ASSPRDARYGYT
TRBV4-1	-	16	ASSRLPMDYIPQNTQY
TRBV6-5	many	12	ASSGQGGPYEQY
TRBV12-3/TRBV12-4	few	15	ASSVDSLGVDTGELF
TRBV9	-	14	ASETGLKGGTDTQY
TRBV15	-	15	ATSRDIGTENTGELF
TRBV10-1	many	12	ASSESPGRETQY
TRBV6-2/TRBV6-3	-	14	ASSPGQGAPGNTIY
TRBV5-1	few	13	ASSSGVVVGETQY
TRBV3-1	many	15	ASSQDIVAGSTDTQY
TRBV7-2	many	12	ASSMDGLNQPQH
TRBV29-1	-	10	SGSREGTEAF
TRBV7-9	few	10	ASRDLRDEQF
TRBV29-1	many	11	SVDSVEGSGYT
TRBV5-1	-	14	ASSPKRLAGSDEQF